This TCR beta chain was profiled in a study of cytotoxic CD8 clonotypes in ibrutinib-treated CLL. Study outcomes and limitations: The study found public clonotypes uncommon, contracting or stable on treatment.

The sequencing depth, 1 in 200,000 to 1 in 1 million T cells, was the target. Clones were sequenced by immunoSEQ multiplex PCR, and TCRdb holds only the in-frame ones, with some missing. The sample includes about 300,000 clones, roughly 76% seen only once; the top ten take around 6%. A note on this clone: Its antigen remains unknown.

Trimming stripped 3 bases from V and 5 bases from J, with 12 bases between. The CDR3 is 14 amino acids. Germline V gives CDR1 LGHNA, CDR2 YSLEER. The sample in question was PBMCs, obtained at disease progression, from a patient treated with ibrutinib. This chain joins TRBV4-3 and TRBJ2-3, with D possibly called TRBD1 or TRBD2 (5 bases each). This TCR was sampled from a human donor with chronic lymphocytic leukemia. The CDR3 region has the DNA TGCGCCAGCAGCCACCTCGGGGCGGGAGATACGCAGTATTTT. This sequence encodes CASSHLGAGDTQYF.